One T cell receptor beta chain is described in this entry. The data stem from a study of blood T cell repertoires in COVID-19. Study-level background: Sites across the United States, Italy and Spain contributed samples from acute and convalescent COVID-19. Sources were T cells, B-cell-depleted T cells, or PBMCs; the material itself was cDNA or gDNA.

Assay used: immunoSEQ multiplex PCR; TCRdb lists only in-frame clones, some missing. The sample lists more than 95,000 clones, roughly 80% occurring once. The V segment lost 5 bases and the J segment 6 bases; nucleotides outside the gene matches: 11. The CDR3 consists of 15 residues. Germline assignment: CDR1 MDHEN and CDR2 SYDVKM. This clonotype was obtained from a woman aged 80 or older with active or convalescent COVID-19. The rearrangement uses TRBV28 and TRBJ1-2, with 8 nucleotides matching TRBD1. Sequencing was performed on peripheral blood. CDR3 sequence reads: CASSQSDRVRNGYTF. CDR3 bases: TGTGCCAGCAGTCAGTCGGACAGGGTACGAAATGGCTACACCTTC.